One sample yielded the 32 T cell receptor beta chains listed below, sequenced in a study of T cell repertoires in cytomegalovirus infection. TCRdb ran MiXCR on the reads and lists one entry per CDR3 protein. The table has around 900,000 distinct CDR3 sequences, about a third seen once. These TCRs are of unknown antigen specificity. The sequenced sample was cultured CD8+ T cells from PBMCs, obtained from culture after CMV antigen stimulation. Source of these receptors: a human donor in good health (CMV status not recorded). Some clones in this sample may be carry-over from other donors' samples.

The table lists this clonotype with a few counts. The rearrangement links TRBV6-6 to TRBJ1-6, with 10 bases that match TRBD1. Germline CDR1 is MNHNY and CDR2 is SVGAGI (reference sequence). The V and J ends lost 6 bases and 12 bases, in that order; junction bases with no gene match: 2. The length of the CDR3 is 12 residues. In nucleotides, the CDR3 is TGTGCCAGCAGGGACAGGGGGGAACCCCTCCACTTT. Its translation is CASRDRGEPLHF.

The V and J genes are TRBV6-6 and TRBJ2-7; the D is unclear. Germline-derived CDR1 and CDR2 are MNHNY and SVGAGI (reference sequence). The CDR3 is 15 residues long. V shed 6 bases and J shed 2 bases, with 17 bases lying between them. CDR3 amino acids: CASSPPGRFAYEQYV. In DNA, the CDR3 is TGTGCCAGCAGCCCCCCGGGTAGATTTGCCTACGAGCAGTACGTC.

CDR3 region: CASSLDGLPRDEQFF. The CDR3 coding sequence is TGTGCCAGCAGCTTGGATGGGCTCCCTAGGGATGAGCAGTTCTTC. The chain uses TRBV5-8 and TRBJ2-1; no firm D call. CDR3 size: 15 residues. Germline V gives CDR1 SGHTS, CDR2 YDEGEE. The V and J ends lost 0 bases and 8 bases respectively, with 15 bases between them.

The rearrangement joins TRBV2 to TRBJ2-3; TRBD2 agrees at 13 bases. The CDR3 runs 15 residues. V shed 7 bases and J 4 bases; nucleotides not matched to a gene: 5. Germline-derived CDR1 and CDR2 are SNHLY and FYNNEI. The CDR3 sequence is CASMGTSGASDTQYF. CDR3 nucleotide sequence: TGTGCCAGCATGGGGACTAGCGGGGCTTCAGATACGCAGTATTTT.

This chain joins TRBV29-1 and TRBJ2-7; D gene unclear. Per germline, CDR1 SQVTM and CDR2 ANQGSEA. CDR3 length equals 13 residues. Trimming removed 5 bases from V and 2 bases from J, with 13 bases in between. CDR3 sequence reads: CSVLDIATYEQYF. CDR3 bases: TGCAGCGTTCTCGATATAGCCACCTACGAGCAGTACTTC.

This clonotype was recorded a few times. V usage is TRBV14 and J usage is TRBJ1-2; D not certain. Trimming removed 1 base at V and 4 bases at J, with 10 bases between. In germline, CDR1 is SGHDN, CDR2 FVKESK. CDR3 length: 14 residues. CDR3 region: CASSQAGNLYGYTF. As DNA, the CDR3 is TGTGCCAGCAGCCAAGCGGGGAACCTCTATGGCTACACCTTC. The full variable domain, with the rest looked up from reference TRBV14 and TRBJ1-2, is EAGVTQFPSHSVIEKGQTVTLRCDPISGHDNLYWYRRVMGKEIKFLLHFVKESKQDESGMPNNRFLAERTGGTYSTLKVQPAELEDSGVYFCASSQAGNLYGYTFGSGTRLTVV.

This clonotype was counted between two and nine times. The chain couples TRBV6-6 to TRBJ2-7; 8 bases align to TRBD1. V lost 5 bases and J lost 4; bases outside the gene matches: 7. Germline CDR1 MNHNY, CDR2 SVGAGI (reference sequence). This CDR3 contains 14 residues. The CDR3 DNA reads TGTGCCAGCAGTCCCCAGGGGGCGGGGTACGAGCAGTACTTC. It specifies CASSPQGAGYEQYF.

The rearrangement links TRBV4-3 to TRBJ2-3, with 9 bases identical to TRBD2. Germline CDR1 LGHNA, CDR2 YSLEER. There are 18 residues in the CDR3. With V trimmed by 1 base and J by 4 bases, 12 bases remained unmatched. The CDR3 DNA sequence: TGCGCCAGCAGCCAAGGAGGGGCGGCTAGCGGGGCGTCAGATACGCAGTATTTT. Protein product: CASSQGGAASGASDTQYF.

This clonotype was picked up many times. This chain links TRBV7-9 with TRBJ2-7; perhaps TRBD2 as D (6 bases). The V gene's germline CDR1 is SEHNR and CDR2 FQNEAQ (reference sequence). Trimming removed 5 bases at V and 4 bases at J, with 6 bases between. This CDR3 is 11 amino acids long. The CDR3 reads CASSRGYEQYF. In DNA, the CDR3 is TGTGCCAGCAGCCGGGGGTACGAGCAGTACTTC.

The rearrangement joins TRBV4-1 to TRBJ2-2; 10 bases fit TRBD1. V lost 4 bases and J lost 4; bases outside the gene matches: 3. Germline CDR1 reads MGHRA; CDR2 reads YSYEKL. The CDR3 runs to 15 residues. The CDR3 sequence: CASSRGQGPTGELFF. CDR3 DNA sequence: TGCGCCAGCAGCCGGGGACAGGGGCCCACCGGGGAGCTGTTTTTT.

This clonotype was detected once. V usage is TRBV4-1 and J usage is TRBJ2-6; 10 positions match TRBD1. From germline, CDR1 is MGHRA and CDR2 YSYEKL. Losses at the gene ends were 1 base for V and 4 bases for J; bases not matched to a gene: 10. The CDR3 runs 19 residues. For the CDR3, the DNA is TGCGCCAGCAGCCAAGGCCCGGGGACAGGGGAATCCGGGGCCAACGTCCTGACTTTC. Its translation is CASSQGPGTGESGANVLTF.

This clonotype was detected only a few times. The gene calls are TRBV7-3 and TRBJ2-1, with D perhaps given as TRBD1 or TRBD2 (5 bases each). Trimming took off 3 bases at V and 15 bases at J, with 18 bases between the two ends. Germline lookup yields CDR1 SGHTA and CDR2 FQGTGA. The CDR3 consists of 13 residues. The CDR3 spells CASSFAGRSSPFF. The CDR3 DNA reads as TGTGCCAGCAGCTTTGCAGGGAGAAGCTCCCCGTTCTTC.

The table lists this clonotype with a few counts. The V gene is TRBV4-1, the J gene TRBJ2-2; 9 bases fit TRBD2. There are 19 residues in the CDR3. The ends lost 1 base at V and 0 bases at J; junction bases unmatched: 9. Germline V gives CDR1 MGHRA, CDR2 YSYEKL. The CDR3 here is CASSQVRRLAGTNTGELFF. The CDR3 DNA follows: TGCGCCAGCAGCCAAGTGAGACGGCTAGCGGGGACGAACACCGGGGAGCTGTTTTTT.

This clonotype was seen a few times. This chain uses TRBV5-6 with TRBJ1-1, with D hard to call. The CDR3 is made up of 13 amino acids. V lost 3 bases to trimming and J lost 4 bases, with 10 bases between them. Germline lookup yields CDR1 SGHDT and CDR2 YYEEEE. This CDR3 is CASSSVLGTEAFF. CDR3 nucleotide sequence: TGTGCCAGCAGCTCCGTATTGGGCACTGAAGCTTTCTTT.

A few counts support this clonotype. The CDR3 DNA reads as TGTGCCAGCAGCACCGGGACAGGGAGAGTCGATGAGCAGTTCTTC. It is translated as CASSTGTGRVDEQFF. The rearrangement uses TRBV9 and TRBJ2-1; 9 nucleotides agree with TRBD1. Germline CDR1 and CDR2: SGDLS and YYNGEE. V dropped 4 bases and J dropped 8; count of bases not matched to a gene: 10. CDR3 length: 15 amino acids.

The V and J genes are TRBV9 and TRBJ2-6; TRBD1 might be the D (6 bases). Per germline, CDR1 SGDLS and CDR2 YYNGEE. This CDR3 is built from 17 residues. V was shortened by 0 bases and J by 2 bases, with 12 bases between the two germline ends. For the CDR3, the DNA is TGTGCCAGCAGCGTAGCCCAAGGGGGTGCTGGGGCCAACGTCCTGACTTTC. Translation gives CASSVAQGGAGANVLTF.

The genes are TRBV6-2 or TRBV6-3 and TRBJ1-1; D unresolved. The ends were cut back, 2 bases at V and 6 bases at J, with 10 bases in the middle. CDR3 length: 13 residues. The V gene's germline CDR1 is MNHEY and CDR2 SVGEGT. CDR3 in DNA: TGTGCCAGCAGTTACAGTCCCTGGTCTGAAGCTTTCTTT. Its protein is CASSYSPWSEAFF.

V usage is TRBV2 and J usage is TRBJ2-7; D uncertain. The CDR3 runs 11 residues. Germline CDR1 and CDR2: SNHLY and FYNNEI. V shed 4 bases and J shed 12 bases, with 13 bases lying between them. The DNA of the CDR3 is TGTGCCAGCAGTGCCGACCGGGTGCGGTACGTC. Protein product: CASSADRVRYV.

The J gene is TRBJ2-5, the V gene TRBV27, with 13 bases identical to TRBD2. This CDR3 comprises 18 residues. V shed 5 bases and J 5 bases; nucleotides not matched to a gene: 14. The germline CDR1 and CDR2 sequences are MNHEY and SMNVEV (reference sequence). CDR3 sequence: CASSPRLAGGFELETQYF. The CDR3, as DNA: TGTGCCAGCAGTCCCCGACTAGCGGGGGGATTTGAGTTGGAGACCCAGTACTTC.

V and J are TRBV3-1 and TRBJ1-1; D remains unclear. Germline V lookup: CDR1 LGHDT, CDR2 YNNKEL (reference sequence). The CDR3 contains 16 residues. Trimming cost V 4 bases and J 0 bases, with 15 bases left between them. The CDR3 protein is CASSPHGNRLNTEAFF. The DNA of the CDR3 is TGTGCCAGCAGCCCACACGGCAATAGACTGAACACTGAAGCTTTCTTT.

In this sample, this clonotype turned up a few times. The chain couples TRBV27 to TRBJ1-5; D ambiguous. CDR3 length equals 14 residues. Germline values: CDR1 MNHEY, CDR2 SMNVEV (reference sequence). V gave up 9 bases and J gave up 1 base, with 13 bases separating them. CDR3 nucleotide sequence: TGTGCCAGTGCGTCAGGAGTAAGCAATCAGCCCCAGCATTTT. This gives the protein CASASGVSNQPQHF.

This chain links TRBV6-5 with TRBJ2-3, with TRBD2 as a possible D gene (7 bases). The CDR3 loop spans 14 amino acids. Germline V gives CDR1 MNHEY, CDR2 SVGAGI. With 8 bases removed from V and 0 bases from J, the gap between germline ends came to 12 bases. CDR3 bases: TGTGCCAGCGGCGGGGGCCTTAGCACAGATACGCAGTATTTT. Protein sequence: CASGGGLSTDTQYF.

In its sample, this clonotype was seen a few times. V usage is TRBV9 and J usage is TRBJ2-3; D possibly corresponds to TRBD1 (6 bases). This CDR3 has 15 residues. Trimming pared 3 bases from V and 0 bases from J, leaving 11 bases between. CDR1 and CDR2 from the germline V gene are SGDLS and YYNGEE. CDR3 nucleotides: TGTGCCAGCAGCGCTGGACAGCAAAGCACAGATACGCAGTATTTT. It encodes CASSAGQQSTDTQYF.

The CDR3 DNA sequence: TGTGCCAGCAGTTCCTCTAGGACAGGGAAGAACACTGAAGCTTTCTTT. It encodes CASSSSRTGKNTEAFF. The chain employs TRBV27 and TRBJ1-1; 8 bases are a match to TRBD1. V lost 4 bases, J lost 1 base, and 8 bases stayed unmatched. The CDR3 extends over 16 amino acids. The germline V gene encodes CDR1 MNHEY and CDR2 SMNVEV (reference sequence).

The chain combines TRBV27 with TRBJ2-2, with D maybe TRBD1 (6 bases). The CDR3 loop spans 13 amino acids. CDR1 is MNHEY, CDR2 SMNVEV, per germline (reference sequence). V was pared by 9 bases and J by 7 bases, with 15 bases between. The CDR3 region is CASKTGQFGELFF. CDR3 nucleotide sequence: TGTGCCAGTAAGACAGGACAGTTCGGGGAGCTGTTTTTT.

The chain links TRBV11-3 to TRBJ2-1; 8 positions match TRBD1. The J segment lost 3 bases and the V segment lost 0 bases, leaving 7 bases of the junction unmatched. The germline V gene has CDR1 SGHNT and CDR2 YENEEA. This CDR3 has 17 amino acids. In DNA form, the CDR3 reads TGTGCCAGCAGCTTAGAGGTCGGGACAGGAATCTACAATGAGCAGTTCTTC. The encoded protein is CASSLEVGTGIYNEQFF.

As for this clonotype: The junction differs from germline at one of its ends, possibly a read error. The rearrangement uses TRBV3-1 and TRBJ1-1; D not certain. CDR1 and CDR2 (germline): LGHDT, YNNKEL (reference sequence). The CDR3 has 15 residues. In DNA form, the CDR3 reads TGTGCCGGCAGCCATATGGGCAGCTTGAACACTGAAGCTTTCTTT. This encodes CAGSHMGSLNTEAFF. The full variable domain, in which reference TRBV3-1 and TRBJ1-1 provide the parts outside the CDR3, is DTAVSQTPKYLVTQMGNDKSIKCEQNLGHDTMYWYKQDSKKFLKIMFSYNNKELIINETVPNRFSPKSPDKAHLNLHINSLELGDSAVYFCAGSHMGSLNTEAFFGQGTRLTVV.

The chain is built from TRBV6-6 and TRBJ2-7, with TRBD1 identical over 9 bases. V trimming: 1 base; J trimming: 4 bases; junction bases outside the gene matches: 2. The CDR3 extends over 14 amino acids. Per the germline V gene, CDR1 is MNHNY and CDR2 is SVGAGI (reference sequence). The CDR3 is CASSYLGQGYEQYV. The CDR3, as DNA: TGTGCCAGCAGTTACTTAGGACAGGGGTACGAGCAGTACGTC.

This clonotype was seen repeatedly, ten times or more. The chain has TRBV7-2 and TRBJ2-7; TRBD2 aligns across 12 bases. The CDR3 contains 15 residues. V dropped 5 bases and J dropped 2; count of bases not matched to a gene: 4. CDR1 is SGHTA and CDR2 is FQGNSA in the germline V gene. The CDR3 region is CASSPSGGATYEQYF. The CDR3 bases are TGTGCCAGCAGCCCTAGCGGGGGGGCCACCTACGAGCAGTACTTC.

This clonotype was counted at least ten times. V is TRBV7-6 and J is TRBJ2-5, with 7 bases lining up with TRBD2. This CDR3 region has 18 residues. CDR1 and CDR2 from the germline V gene are SGHVS and FNYEAQ. Trimming took 4 bases from V and 4 from J; bases not matched to a gene: 18. CDR3: CASSSLASGFAGRETQYF. As DNA, the CDR3 is TGTGCCAGCAGCTCACTAGCGTCCGGGTTCGCTGGTCGAGAGACCCAGTACTTC.

The J gene is TRBJ1-1, the V gene TRBV6-5; 8 bases agree with TRBD1. This CDR3 comprises 13 residues. V lost 7 bases and J lost 3; bases outside the gene matches: 4. Per the germline V gene, CDR1 is MNHEY and CDR2 is SVGAGI. CDR3 DNA: TGTGCCAGCAATTCGGACAGGGACACTGAAGCTTTCTTT. It codes for CASNSDRDTEAFF.

There are many counts of this clonotype. In DNA, the CDR3 is TGTGCCAGCAGTTGGACTGATTCAGTGGGGGGAGTAGATACGCAGTATTTT. This codes for CASSWTDSVGGVDTQYF. The gene calls are TRBV28 and TRBJ2-3, with D perhaps TRBD2 (6 bases). Trimming removed 4 bases at V and 5 bases at J, with 22 bases between. There are 17 residues in the CDR3. The germline V gene has CDR1 MDHEN and CDR2 SYDVKM.